These T cell receptor beta chains were read from a single sample in a study of cytomegalovirus exposure and HLA in healthy donors. Data came from immunoSEQ multiplex PCR; TCRdb stores just in-frame clones and leaves some out. The table shows 150,000 to 200,000 clones, with roughly 86% occurring only once. The material sequenced was PBMCs. Source of these receptors: a man aged 30 to 45 in good health and CMV-seropositive. The CDR3 runs from the conserved cysteine through the conserved F or W. D genes are given only for firm matches. Clone size is stated in some rows and not others, as once, few, many or a class when expanded.

TRBV19,.,.,TRBJ1-1,TGTGCCAGTCAATTAGGGGGGGTCCGCGACACTGAAGCTTTCTTT,CASQLGGVRDTEAFF
TRBV5-1,.,.,TRBJ1-1,TGCGCCAGCAGCCCGGACGGGAAGAACACTGAAGCTTTCTTT,CASSPDGKNTEAFF
TRBV11-3,.,.,TRBJ2-7,TGTGCCAGCAGCCGACGGAGCTCCTACGAGCAGTACTTC,CASSRRSSYEQYF
TRBV5-1,TRBD1,.,TRBJ2-5,TGCGCCAGCAGCCCATGGACAGGGGTAAAGGAGACCCAGTACTTC,CASSPWTGVKETQYF
TRBV4-1,.,.,TRBJ1-2,TGCGCCAGCAGCCCACCCGGGGGCGGCTATGGCTACACCTTC,CASSPPGGGYGYTF
TRBV14,.,.,TRBJ2-7,TGTGCCAGCAGCCAAGTAGGAGCGGCCTCCTACGAGCAGTACTTC,CASSQVGAASYEQYF
TRBV6-1,.,.,TRBJ2-7,TGTGCCAGCAGTGAAGCGCTCGCCAGGTCGGCCTACGAGCAGTACTTC,CASSEALARSAYEQYF
TRBV6-6,.,.,TRBJ2-7,TGTGCCAGCAGTACCGTGGACTACGAGCAGTACTTC,CASSTVDYEQYF
TRBV5-1,TRBD1,.,TRBJ2-7,TGCGCCAGCACTACCGGGACAGGGGGCTCCTACGAGCAGTACTTC,CASTTGTGGSYEQYF
TRBV9,TRBD2,.,TRBJ2-1,TGTGCCAGCAGCGTCCTAACTAGCGGCAATGAGCAGTTCTTC,CASSVLTSGNEQFF
TRBV18,.,.,TRBJ2-7,TGTGCCAGCTCACCACGGTCTGGCCTTAGCTCCTACGAGCAGTACTTC,CASSPRSGLSSYEQYF
TRBV27,TRBD2,.,TRBJ2-5,TGTGCCAGCTGGGGGACTAGCGGTTCCCAAGAGACCCAGTACTTC,CASWGTSGSQETQYF
TRBV9,.,.,TRBJ2-7,TGTGTCAGCAGCTTGACAGTTGCCGACGAGCAGTACTTC,CVSSLTVADEQYF
TRBV2,.,.,TRBJ1-1,TGTGCCAGCAGTGGACAGGTCGGGAACACTGAAGCTTTCTTT,CASSGQVGNTEAFF
TRBV7-2,.,.,TRBJ2-7,TGTGCCAGCAGCCCGGACGGACAGTTCCCCTACGAGCAGTACTTC,CASSPDGQFPYEQYF
TRBV4-2,.,.,TRBJ2-1,TGTGCCAGCAGCCAAGCGAGAAGAGGAGTAAATGAGCAGTTCTTC,CASSQARRGVNEQFF
TRBV9,.,.,TRBJ2-6,TGTGCCAGCAGCACCCCAGGGCTCTCTGGGGCCAACGTCCTGACTTTC,CASSTPGLSGANVLTF
TRBV7-2,.,.,TRBJ2-2,TGTGCCAGCAGCTTAAGTTGGTTGCCCGGGGAGCTGTTTTTT,CASSLSWLPGELFF
TRBV9,.,.,TRBJ1-2,TGTGCCAGCAGCGTAGGGGGGGACTATGGCTACACCTTC,CASSVGGDYGYTF
TRBV12-5,.,.,TRBJ2-7,TGTGCTAGTGGAGGGGGTCAGGAGCAGTACTTC,CASGGGQEQYF
TRBV4-3,.,.,TRBJ2-1,TGCGCCAGCAGCCAAGATTTCTTCAGTTACAATGAGCAGTTCTTC,CASSQDFFSYNEQFF
TRBV4-3,TRBD2,.,TRBJ2-5,TGCGCCAGCAGCCAAGATGGGACTAGCGGGGGGGCCTGGGAGACCCAGTACTTC,CASSQDGTSGGAWETQYF
TRBV7-8,.,.,TRBJ2-3,TGTGCCAGCAGCTCCATCGGGACAGATACGCAGTATTTT,CASSSIGTDTQYF
TRBV27,TRBD1,.,TRBJ1-1,TGTGCCACTCACGACCCGAGGGGGCGGTCTGAAGCTTTCTTT,CATHDPRGRSEAFF
TRBV5-1,.,.,TRBJ1-2,TGCGCCAGCAGCTTGGAGCCGGGGGCGAATAACTATGGCTACACCTTC,CASSLEPGANNYGYTF
TRBV15,TRBD1,few,TRBJ1-2,TGTGCCACCAGCATCGACAGGGGTTCTCACTATGGCTACACCTTC,CATSIDRGSHYGYTF